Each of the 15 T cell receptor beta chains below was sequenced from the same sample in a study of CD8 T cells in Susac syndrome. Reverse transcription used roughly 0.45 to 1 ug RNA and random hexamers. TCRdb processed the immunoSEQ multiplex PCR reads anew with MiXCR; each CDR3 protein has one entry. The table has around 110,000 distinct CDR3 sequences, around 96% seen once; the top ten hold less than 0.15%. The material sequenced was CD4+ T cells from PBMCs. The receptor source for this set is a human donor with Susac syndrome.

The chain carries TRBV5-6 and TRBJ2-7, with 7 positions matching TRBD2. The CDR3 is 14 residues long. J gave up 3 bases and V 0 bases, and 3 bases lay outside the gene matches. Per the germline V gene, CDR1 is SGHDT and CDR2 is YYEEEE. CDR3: CASSLALADYEQYF. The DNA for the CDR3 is TGTGCCAGCAGCTTGGCTCTAGCGGACTACGAGCAGTACTTC. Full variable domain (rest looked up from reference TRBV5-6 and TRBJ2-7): DAGVTQSPTHLIKTRGQQVTLRCSPKSGHDTVSWYQQALGQGPQFIFQYYEEEERQRGNFPDRFSGHQFPNYSSELNVNALLLGDSALYLCASSLALADYEQYFGPGTRLTVT.

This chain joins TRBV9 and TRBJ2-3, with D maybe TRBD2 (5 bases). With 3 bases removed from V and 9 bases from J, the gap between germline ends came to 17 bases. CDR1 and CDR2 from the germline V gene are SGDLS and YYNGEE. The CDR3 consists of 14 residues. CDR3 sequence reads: CASSALSGSGTQYF. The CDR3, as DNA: TGTGCCAGCAGCGCTCTTTCGGGTTCGGGGACGCAGTATTTT.

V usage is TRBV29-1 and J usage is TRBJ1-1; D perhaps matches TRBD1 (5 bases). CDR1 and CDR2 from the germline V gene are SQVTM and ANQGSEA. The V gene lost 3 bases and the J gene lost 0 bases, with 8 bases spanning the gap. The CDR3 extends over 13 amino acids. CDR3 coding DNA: TGCAGCGTTGAGGGGACCGTGAACACTGAAGCTTTCTTT. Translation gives CSVEGTVNTEAFF.

CDR3 sequence (DNA): TGTGCCAGCAGCCAACGAGCGGGAGTGAACAATGAGCAGTTCTTC. It specifies CASSQRAGVNNEQFF. This sequence joins TRBV3-1 and TRBJ2-1; 8 bases are a match to TRBD2. V trimming: 2 bases; J trimming: 5 bases; junction bases outside the gene matches: 5. CDR3 length: 15 residues. The germline V gene encodes CDR1 LGHDT and CDR2 YNNKEL (reference sequence).

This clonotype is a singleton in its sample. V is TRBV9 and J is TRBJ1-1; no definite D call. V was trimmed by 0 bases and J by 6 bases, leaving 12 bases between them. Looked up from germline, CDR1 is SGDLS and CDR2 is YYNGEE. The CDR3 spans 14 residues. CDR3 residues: CASSVVRGGAEAFF. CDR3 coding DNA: TGTGCCAGCAGCGTAGTCCGGGGTGGCGCTGAAGCTTTCTTT. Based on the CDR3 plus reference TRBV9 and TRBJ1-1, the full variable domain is DSGVTQTPKHLITATGQRVTLRCSPRSGDLSVYWYQQSLDQGLQFLIQYYNGEERAKGNILERFSAQQFPDLHSELNLSSLELGDSALYFCASSVVRGGAEAFFGQGTRLTVV.

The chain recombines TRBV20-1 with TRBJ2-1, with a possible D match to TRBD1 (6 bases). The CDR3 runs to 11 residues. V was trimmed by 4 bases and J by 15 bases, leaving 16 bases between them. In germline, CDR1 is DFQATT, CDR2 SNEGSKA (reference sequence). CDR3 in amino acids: CSAKDSTGAFF. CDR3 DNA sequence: TGCAGTGCTAAAGACTCGACAGGCGCGTTCTTC.

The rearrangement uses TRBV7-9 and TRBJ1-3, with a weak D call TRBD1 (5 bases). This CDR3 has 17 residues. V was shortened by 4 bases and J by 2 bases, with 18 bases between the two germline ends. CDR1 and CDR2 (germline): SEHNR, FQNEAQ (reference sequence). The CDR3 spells CASSWDPFVVAGNTIYF. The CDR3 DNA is TGTGCCAGCAGCTGGGACCCGTTCGTGGTCGCTGGAAACACCATATATTTT.

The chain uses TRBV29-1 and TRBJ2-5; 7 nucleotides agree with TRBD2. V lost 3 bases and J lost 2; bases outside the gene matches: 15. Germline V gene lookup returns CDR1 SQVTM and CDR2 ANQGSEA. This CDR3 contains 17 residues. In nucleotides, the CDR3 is TGCAGCGTTGAGGGGTCCCCGTTTAGCGGGCCTCAAGAGACCCAGTACTTC. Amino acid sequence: CSVEGSPFSGPQETQYF. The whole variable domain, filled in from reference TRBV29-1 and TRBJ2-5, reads SAVISQKPSRDICQRGTSLTIQCQVDSQVTMMFWYRQQPGQSLTLIATANQGSEATYESGFVIDKFPISRPNLTFSTLTVSNMSPEDSSIYLCSVEGSPFSGPQETQYFGPGTRLLVL.

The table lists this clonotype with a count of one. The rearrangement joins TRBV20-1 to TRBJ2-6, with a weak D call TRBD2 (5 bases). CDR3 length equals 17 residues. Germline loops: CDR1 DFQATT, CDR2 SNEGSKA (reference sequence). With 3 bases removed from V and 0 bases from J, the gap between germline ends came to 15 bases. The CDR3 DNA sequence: TGCAGTGCTAGTGTTGGAGGCGTAAACTCTGGGGCCAACGTCCTGACTTTC. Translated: CSASVGGVNSGANVLTF.

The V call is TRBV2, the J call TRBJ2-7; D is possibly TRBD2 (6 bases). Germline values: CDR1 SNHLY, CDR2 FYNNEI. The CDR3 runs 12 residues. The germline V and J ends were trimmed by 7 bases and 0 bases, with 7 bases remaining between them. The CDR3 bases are TGTGCCAGCACTAGCGACTCCTACGAGCAGTACTTC. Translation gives CASTSDSYEQYF. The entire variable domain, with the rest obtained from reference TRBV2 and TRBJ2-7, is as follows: EPEVTQTPSHQVTQMGQEVILRCVPISNHLYFYWYRQILGQKVEFLVSFYNNEISEKSEIFDDQFSVERPDGSNFTLKIRSTKLEDSAMYFCASTSDSYEQYFGPGTRLTVT.

CDR3 in amino acids: CASSEQGLLANVLTF. The DNA for the CDR3 is TGTGCCAGCTCAGAACAGGGCCTCTTGGCCAACGTCCTGACTTTC. The chain employs TRBV18 and TRBJ2-6; D possibly corresponds to TRBD1 (6 bases). This CDR3 contains 15 residues. V was clipped by 5 bases and J by 6 bases, with 14 bases between them. Germline V lookup: CDR1 KGHSH, CDR2 LQKENI.

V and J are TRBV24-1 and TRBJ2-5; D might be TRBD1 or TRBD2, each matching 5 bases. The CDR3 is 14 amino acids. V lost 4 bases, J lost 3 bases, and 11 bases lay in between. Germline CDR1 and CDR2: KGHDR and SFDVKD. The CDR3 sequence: CATSDTGAEETQYF. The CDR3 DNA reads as TGTGCCACCAGTGACACCGGGGCCGAAGAGACCCAGTACTTC.

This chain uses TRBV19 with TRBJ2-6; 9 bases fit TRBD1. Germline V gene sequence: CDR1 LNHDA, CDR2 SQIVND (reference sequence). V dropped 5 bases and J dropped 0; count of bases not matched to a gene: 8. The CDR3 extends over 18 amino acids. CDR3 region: CASSPRTGVISGANVLTF. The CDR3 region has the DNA TGTGCCAGTAGTCCCCGGACAGGGGTCATCTCTGGGGCCAACGTCCTGACTTTC.

The CDR3 DNA is TGTGCCAGCAGCTCGCGGACTAGCGGGAGGGAGGGGGCGCAGTATTTT. Its translation is CASSSRTSGREGAQYF. The genes are TRBV7-2 and TRBJ2-3, with TRBD2 matching over 15 bases. This CDR3 is 16 amino acids long. V trimming: 4 bases; J trimming: 10 bases; junction bases outside the gene matches: 9. Germline CDR1 and CDR2: SGHTA and FQGNSA.

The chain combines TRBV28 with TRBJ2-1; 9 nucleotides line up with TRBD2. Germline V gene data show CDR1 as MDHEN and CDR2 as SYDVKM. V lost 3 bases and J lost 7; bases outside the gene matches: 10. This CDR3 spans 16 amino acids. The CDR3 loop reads CASSFGVGLATNEQFF. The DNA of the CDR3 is TGTGCCAGCAGTTTTGGGGTCGGACTAGCGACGAATGAGCAGTTCTTC.